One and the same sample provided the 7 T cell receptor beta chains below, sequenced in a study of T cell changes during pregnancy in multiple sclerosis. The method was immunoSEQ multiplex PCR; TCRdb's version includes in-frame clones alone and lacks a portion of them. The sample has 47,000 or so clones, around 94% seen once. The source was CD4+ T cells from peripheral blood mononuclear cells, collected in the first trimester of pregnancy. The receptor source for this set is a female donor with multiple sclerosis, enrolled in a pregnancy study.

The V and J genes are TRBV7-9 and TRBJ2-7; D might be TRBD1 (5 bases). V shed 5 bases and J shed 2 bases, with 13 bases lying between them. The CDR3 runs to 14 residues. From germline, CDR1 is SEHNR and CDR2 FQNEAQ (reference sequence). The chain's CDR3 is CASSHIRATYEQYF. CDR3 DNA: TGTGCCAGCAGCCACATCAGGGCAACCTACGAGCAGTACTTC.

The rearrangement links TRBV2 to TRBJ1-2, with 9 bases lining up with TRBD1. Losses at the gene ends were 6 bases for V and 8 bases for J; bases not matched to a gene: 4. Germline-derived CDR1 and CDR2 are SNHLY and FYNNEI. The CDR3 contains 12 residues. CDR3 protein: CASRDRGGGYTF. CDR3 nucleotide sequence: TGTGCCAGCAGGGACAGGGGTGGCGGCTACACCTTC. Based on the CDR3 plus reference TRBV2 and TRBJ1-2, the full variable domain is EPEVTQTPSHQVTQMGQEVILRCVPISNHLYFYWYRQILGQKVEFLVSFYNNEISEKSEIFDDQFSVERPDGSNFTLKIRSTKLEDSAMYFCASRDRGGGYTFGSGTRLTVV.

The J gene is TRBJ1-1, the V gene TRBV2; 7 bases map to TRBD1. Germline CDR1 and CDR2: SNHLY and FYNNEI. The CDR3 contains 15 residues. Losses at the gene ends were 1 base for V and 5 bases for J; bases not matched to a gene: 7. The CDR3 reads CASSEEGGKGTEAFF. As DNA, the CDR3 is TGTGCCAGCAGTGAAGAAGGGGGCAAGGGTACTGAAGCTTTCTTT.

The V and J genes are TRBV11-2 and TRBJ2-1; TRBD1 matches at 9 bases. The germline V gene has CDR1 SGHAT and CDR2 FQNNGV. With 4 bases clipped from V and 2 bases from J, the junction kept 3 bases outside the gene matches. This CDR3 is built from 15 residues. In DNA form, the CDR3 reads TGTGCCAGCAGCTGGGGACAGGGTACCTACAATGAGCAGTTCTTC. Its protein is CASSWGQGTYNEQFF.

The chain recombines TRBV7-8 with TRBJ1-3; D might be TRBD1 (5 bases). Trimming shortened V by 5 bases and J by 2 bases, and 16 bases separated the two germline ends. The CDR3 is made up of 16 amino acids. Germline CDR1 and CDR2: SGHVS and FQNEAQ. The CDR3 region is CASSVGPSGAGNTIYF. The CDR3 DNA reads TGTGCCAGCAGCGTAGGGCCTTCGGGGGCTGGAAACACCATATATTTT.

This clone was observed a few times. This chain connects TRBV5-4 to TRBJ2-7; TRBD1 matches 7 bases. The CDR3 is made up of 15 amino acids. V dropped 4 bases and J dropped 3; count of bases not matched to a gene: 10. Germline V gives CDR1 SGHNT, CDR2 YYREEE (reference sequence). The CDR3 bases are TGTGCCAGCAGCCCTCTCCCGGGACAGAACTACGAGCAGTACTTC. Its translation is CASSPLPGQNYEQYF.

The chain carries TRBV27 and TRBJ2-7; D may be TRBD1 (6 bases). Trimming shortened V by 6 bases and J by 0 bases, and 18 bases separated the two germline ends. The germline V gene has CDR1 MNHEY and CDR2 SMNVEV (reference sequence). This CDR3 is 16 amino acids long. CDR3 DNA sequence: TGTGCCAGCAGAGTCCTCGGCGGACAGTACTCCTACGAGCAGTACTTC. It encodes CASRVLGGQYSYEQYF.